This T cell receptor beta chain derives from a study of blood T cells in healthy people across ages. The CDR3 loop spans 13 amino acids. V was trimmed by 4 bases and J by 7 bases, leaving 9 bases between them. The germline CDR1 and CDR2 sequences are SGDLS and YYNGEE. Together with a sample-barcoded 5' primer, a J-beta primer mix was included in a second PCR lasting roughly 6 to 12 cycles. TCRdb passed the 5' RACE reads through MiXCR, listing each CDR3 protein once. The sample contains 1.8 million or so distinct CDR3 sequences, approximately 39% of which appear only once. To note about this clonotype: What it binds is not known.

The study, taken as a whole, reports: Diversity of TCR beta per million T cells declined in a roughly linear way with age. No one knew whether donors had CMV, which possibly confounded expanded clonotype changes. There was a strong correlation between TCR beta diversity and naive T cell percentage.

The sequencing input was blood. The TCR was taken from a human donor in good health. The chain combines TRBV9 with TRBJ1-6; D unclear. CDR3 nucleotides: TGTGCCAGCAGCCAAAACTCGAATTCACCCCTCCACTTT. Amino acid sequence: CASSQNSNSPLHF.